In its sample, the clone carrying this T cell receptor beta chain was seen a few times. The antigen is unknown. As for treatment: oral pan-JAK inhibitor, 5-10 mg twice daily. Isolation of CD4+ and CD8+ T cells from PBMCs was achieved by sorting. This entry is derived from a study of CD8+ T cells in alopecia areata. Study-wide findings and caveats: Scalp clonality and expanded CD8+ clones among the top 100 were significantly decreased by tofacitinib.

Trimming at V came to 7 bases and at J to 2 bases, leaving 4 bases not matched to a gene. There are 13 residues in the CDR3. Germline V lookup: CDR1 MNHEY, CDR2 SVGAGI. In each case, RNA was isolated and then reverse transcribed into cDNA as the sequencing template. Sequencing used immunoSEQ multiplex PCR; TCRdb keeps in-frame clones, though not all of them. The data show some 170,000 clones, about 61% seen once. The specimen was CD4+ T cells sorted from blood, collected between weeks 55 and 65, from a patient treated with tofacitinib. This sequence was found in a human donor with alopecia areata. J is TRBJ1-1 and V is TRBV6-5; 7 bases line up with TRBD1. CDR3: CASTRTGNTEAFF. CDR3 DNA sequence: TGTGCCAGCACCCGGACAGGCAACACTGAAGCTTTCTTT.